These T cell receptor beta chains were read from a single sample in a study of OX40 agonist ivuxolimab in advanced cancers. Sequencing was performed with immunoSEQ multiplex PCR; in TCRdb, only in-frame clones are kept and a portion is missing. The profile shows about 67,000 clones, approximately 80% of them singletons. Source: CD4+ or CD8+ T cells sorted from blood, taken in a trial of the OX40 agonist ivuxolimab. Receptors originate from an adult with an advanced solid tumor such as melanoma, head and neck, liver or kidney cancer. The CDR3 runs from the conserved cysteine through the conserved F or W. The D gene is left open where the match is weak. Not every row has a clone size; where given, it reads once, few, many or a size class.

cdr3_length,clone_size,j_call,d_call,v_call,cdr3_aa,cdr3_nt
13,NA,TRBJ1-2,NA,TRBV6-6,CASTFSENYGYTF,TGTGCCAGCACGTTCAGCGAGAACTATGGCTACACCTTC
14,once,TRBJ1-1,NA,TRBV19,CASTQGYLNTEAFF,TGTGCCAGTACCCAGGGCTATTTAAACACTGAAGCTTTCTTT
16,once,TRBJ2-6,TRBD2,TRBV4-2,CASSLTSGGQTNVLTF,TGTGCCAGCAGCCTCACCAGCGGGGGGCAGACAAACGTCCTGACTTTC
13,few,TRBJ2-7,TRBD2,TRBV7-2,CASSLRLASEQYF,TGTGCCAGCAGCTTAAGACTAGCCTCCGAGCAGTACTTC
16,NA,TRBJ2-7,NA,TRBV5-4,CASSSSVGRSVYEQYF,TGTGCCAGCAGCTCCTCGGTGGGCCGCAGCGTCTACGAGCAGTACTTC
13,NA,TRBJ2-5,NA,TRBV7-2,CASSLDRVKTQYF,TGTGCCAGCAGCTTAGACAGGGTCAAGACCCAGTACTTC
14,NA,TRBJ2-2,TRBD2,TRBV6-5,CASSQTGGTGELFF,TGTGCCAGCAGCCAGACGGGGGGCACCGGGGAGCTGTTTTTT
14,NA,TRBJ2-3,NA,TRBV5-1,CASSRGGGPDTQYF,TGCGCCAGCAGCAGAGGTGGGGGCCCAGATACGCAGTATTTT
12,once,TRBJ2-1,NA,TRBV2,CASSDDRDEQFF,TGTGCCAGCAGTGACGACAGAGATGAGCAGTTCTTC
16,once,TRBJ2-7,TRBD1,TRBV11-3,CASSLEPGGDGYEQYF,TGTGCCAGCAGCTTGGAACCAGGGGGTGATGGCTACGAGCAGTACTTC
15,NA,TRBJ2-1,TRBD1,TRBV5-4,CASSRQGALSNEQFF,TGTGCCAGCAGCCGTCAGGGGGCTCTCTCAAATGAGCAGTTCTTC
13,NA,TRBJ2-4,NA,TRBV9,CASSVDVLNIQYF,TGTGCCAGCAGCGTAGACGTGTTGAACATTCAGTACTTC
13,once,TRBJ2-5,NA,TRBV2,CASSLGRTETQYF,TGTGCCAGCAGTTTGGGTAGGACGGAGACCCAGTACTTC
14,few,TRBJ1-2,NA,TRBV19,CASSRLRTSDGYTF,TGTGCCAGTAGCCGCCTAAGGACCTCGGATGGCTACACCTTC
12,NA,TRBJ2-1,TRBD1,TRBV14,CASSQARTGVFF,TGTGCCAGCAGCCAAGCAAGGACAGGGGTGTTCTTC
14,NA,TRBJ1-1,NA,TRBV2,CASSEQGPFTEAFF,TGTGCCAGCAGTGAGCAGGGCCCCTTCACTGAAGCTTTCTTT
13,NA,TRBJ2-3,NA,TRBV5-1,CASSLAVADTQYF,TGCGCCAGCAGCTTGGCCGTTGCAGATACGCAGTATTTT
14,NA,TRBJ1-2,NA,TRBV4-1,CASSQVSLREDYTF,TGCGCCAGCAGCCAAGTTTCGCTCCGGGAGGACTACACCTTC
14,once,TRBJ2-7,TRBD2,TRBV19,CASSISSGSYEQYF,TGTGCCAGTAGTATCTCCAGCGGGAGTTACGAGCAGTACTTC
16,NA,TRBJ1-1,NA,TRBV21-1,CASSNRTGPNPTGIFF,TGTGCCAGCAGCAACCGAACGGGGCCAAACCCTACAGGAATTTTCTTT
13,NA,TRBJ1-2,NA,TRBV27,CASSLLGPYGYTF,TGTGCCAGCAGTTTATTAGGGCCATATGGCTACACCTTC
14,NA,TRBJ2-1,NA,TRBV5-1,CASSLDSPVNEQFF,TGCGCCAGCAGCTTAGACAGCCCGGTCAATGAGCAGTTCTTC
15,NA,TRBJ2-5,TRBD2,TRBV5-1,CASSLSGTSVETQYF,TGCGCCAGCAGCTTGTCCGGGACTAGCGTGGAGACCCAGTACTTC
14,NA,TRBJ2-1,TRBD2,TRBV18,CASSPNRGGNEQFF,TGTGCCAGCTCTCCGAATCGGGGGGGCAATGAGCAGTTCTTC
16,NA,TRBJ2-7,TRBD1,TRBV27,CASTLDPWTGSYEQYF,TGTGCCAGCACTTTAGACCCTTGGACAGGGTCCTACGAGCAGTACTTC
14,NA,TRBJ1-4,NA,TRBV25-1,CASRRTERNEKLFF,TGTGCCAGCAGGAGGACGGAAAGGAATGAAAAACTGTTTTTT
17,NA,TRBJ1-4,NA,TRBV18,CASSPSDQGRPNEKLFF,TGTGCCAGCTCACCAAGCGACCAGGGGCGCCCTAATGAAAAACTGTTTTTT
19,NA,TRBJ2-2,NA,TRBV10-3,CAISESGGAAHSNTGELFF,TGTGCCATCAGTGAGTCAGGGGGAGCAGCTCATTCGAACACCGGGGAGCTGTTTTTT